The 4 T cell receptor beta chains given below trace back to one sample, sequenced in a study of OX40 agonist ivuxolimab in advanced cancers. Generated by immunoSEQ multiplex PCR, the TCRdb table keeps only in-frame clones and is missing some. This sample has roughly 70,000 clones, with around 89% found just once. The sequenced sample was CD4+ or CD8+ T cells sorted from blood, obtained in a trial of the OX40 agonist ivuxolimab. Every receptor here comes from an adult with an advanced solid tumor such as melanoma, head and neck, liver or kidney cancer.

The chain carries TRBV14 and TRBJ1-1, with 7 nucleotides matching TRBD1. J lost 4 bases, V lost 2 bases, and 10 bases had no gene match. Per the germline V gene, CDR1 is SGHDN and CDR2 is FVKESK. CDR3 length: 16 residues. CDR3 DNA: TGTGCCAGCAGCCAAATAGCAGGGGGGCTTAGCACTGAAGCTTTCTTT. Its protein is CASSQIAGGLSTEAFF.

In DNA form, the CDR3 reads TGTGCCAGCAGTGATCTGGAGCAGTACTTC. Translating gives CASSDLEQYF. The V call is TRBV28, the J call TRBJ2-7; D not resolved. The length of the CDR3 is 10 residues. V lost 5 bases, J lost 7 bases, and 6 bases lay in between. CDR1 and CDR2 from the germline V gene are MDHEN and SYDVKM.

The V gene is TRBV5-4, the J gene TRBJ2-1; 7 bases map to TRBD1. CDR3 length equals 15 residues. With V trimmed by 4 bases and J by 5 bases, 9 bases remained unmatched. Germline V lookup: CDR1 SGHNT, CDR2 YYREEE (reference sequence). The CDR3 sequence is CASSPRGQTNNEQFF. DNA of the CDR3: TGTGCCAGCAGCCCCCGGGGACAGACTAACAATGAGCAGTTCTTC.

The sample holds a few counts of this clone. V gene TRBV2 combines with J gene TRBJ1-2; D is ambiguous. This CDR3 contains 15 residues. Trimming left V 5 bases short and J 6 bases short, with 19 bases between. The germline gives CDR1 SNHLY, CDR2 FYNNEI. As DNA, the CDR3 is TGTGCCAGCAGTACCAAGCTCGAGCCAGTTAATGGCTACACCTTC. This gives the protein CASSTKLEPVNGYTF.